Sequencing of this T cell receptor beta chain was carried out in a study of T cell repertoires in cytomegalovirus infection. TCRdb fed the reads into MiXCR, producing one record per CDR3 protein. The sample lists approximately 250,000 distinct CDR3 sequences, 20% to 25% seen once, with about 18% in the top ten. Germline CDR1 reads DFQATT; CDR2 reads SNEGSKA (reference sequence). This CDR3 is 16 amino acids long. The ends were cut back, 3 bases at V and 0 bases at J, with 14 bases in the middle. The clonotype originates from a human donor in good health (CMV status not recorded). Some clones in this sample may be carry-over from other donors' samples. The chain has TRBV20-1 and TRBJ1-4; D is possibly TRBD1 (5 bases). Sequencing used CD8+ T cells from PBMCs. The chain's CDR3 is CSASFGTGATNEKLFF. As DNA, the CDR3 is TGCAGTGCTAGTTTTGGGACTGGGGCAACTAATGAAAAACTGTTTTTT.